These 22 T cell receptor beta chains were all obtained from the same sample, sequenced in a study of blood T cell repertoires in COVID-19 (dated by TCRdb to the early 2020s). Library generation was performed with the immunoSEQ multiplex PCR assay. TCRdb holds this immuneACCESS table with in-frame rearrangements only. Some clones are missing; in checked studies, unresolved V genes explain under half, and the rest has no known cause. For this sample there are 100,000 to 150,000 clones; roughly 80% appear just once. 9% to 13% of the sample rests with the top ten. Sequenced material: peripheral blood. These receptors originate from a human donor in a cohort sampled during active COVID-19.

This sequence joins TRBV7-9 and TRBJ1-1, with D unresolved. This CDR3 spans 17 amino acids. V was clipped by 3 bases and J by 2 bases, with 19 bases between them. Germline loops: CDR1 SEHNR, CDR2 FQNEAQ (reference sequence). This CDR3 is CASSFPRREPGNTEAFF. The CDR3 coding sequence is TGTGCCAGCAGCTTCCCGCGGCGGGAACCAGGAAACACTGAAGCTTTCTTT.

This chain uses TRBV6-2 or TRBV6-3 with TRBJ1-6; 8 nucleotides line up with TRBD1. This CDR3 comprises 14 residues. The germline gives CDR1 MNHEY, CDR2 SVGEGT. Trimming took 2 bases from V and 10 from J; bases not matched to a gene: 4. The CDR3 sequence is CASSYQGAESPLHF. For the CDR3, the DNA is TGTGCCAGCAGTTACCAGGGGGCAGAATCACCCCTCCACTTT.

The chain joins TRBV5-4 to TRBJ2-3; 8 nucleotides match TRBD2. V shed 2 bases and J 1 base; nucleotides not matched to a gene: 3. CDR3 length: 15 amino acids. CDR1 is SGHNT and CDR2 is YYREEE in the germline V gene (reference sequence). The CDR3 DNA reads as TGTGCCAGCAGCTTCAATAGCGGGGGCACAGATACGCAGTATTTT. It specifies CASSFNSGGTDTQYF.

This chain uses TRBV3-1 (or the pseudogene TRBV3-2) with TRBJ2-3; D may be TRBD2 (6 bases). V lost 3 bases and J lost 2, with 12 bases in between. Looked up from germline, CDR1 is LGHDT and CDR2 is YNNKEL (reference sequence). There are 15 residues in the CDR3. The CDR3 nucleotides are TGTGCCAGCAGCCATGGGGGGACTTTCACAGATACGCAGTATTTT. This sequence encodes CASSHGGTFTDTQYF.

The chain couples TRBV3-1 (or the pseudogene TRBV3-2) to TRBJ2-1; D is perhaps TRBD1 (6 bases). The CDR3 is made up of 15 amino acids. Deletions cut 3 bases from V and 8 bases from J, with 17 bases between. Germline CDR1 is LGHDT and CDR2 is YNNKEL (reference sequence). This CDR3 is CASSQGASWADEQFF. The DNA of the CDR3 is TGTGCCAGCAGCCAGGGGGCGAGTTGGGCCGATGAGCAGTTCTTC.

The J gene is TRBJ2-3, the V gene TRBV28, with 10 bases fitting TRBD2. The CDR3 loop spans 15 amino acids. With V trimmed by 4 bases and J by 1 base, 2 bases remained unmatched. Germline V gene lookup returns CDR1 MDHEN and CDR2 SYDVKM. Here the CDR3 DNA reads TGTGCCAGCAGTTCCGGGACTAGCGGCACAGATACGCAGTATTTT. This translates into CASSSGTSGTDTQYF.

This chain links TRBV2 with TRBJ2-5; TRBD2 matches at 9 bases. V lost 3 bases and J lost 5; bases outside the gene matches: 7. The germline V gene has CDR1 SNHLY and CDR2 FYNNEI. The CDR3 sequence is 15 residues long. The CDR3 protein is CASSDLLAGTETQYF. The CDR3 region has the DNA TGTGCCAGCAGTGATCTGCTAGCGGGGACGGAGACCCAGTACTTC.

The chain employs TRBV4-2 and TRBJ2-7, with 7 bases lining up with TRBD2. V trimming: 4 bases; J trimming: 3 bases; junction bases outside the gene matches: 9. Germline V gene sequence: CDR1 LGHNA, CDR2 YNFKEQ. The CDR3 covers 15 residues. CDR3: CASSRDYAPDYEQYF. The CDR3 DNA reads TGTGCCAGCAGCCGGGACTACGCACCGGACTACGAGCAGTACTTC.

The chain has TRBV10-3 and TRBJ1-6, with TRBD1 matching 7 bases. The length of the CDR3 is 15 residues. With 4 bases clipped from V and 7 bases from J, the junction kept 7 bases outside the gene matches. From germline, CDR1 is ENHRY and CDR2 SYGVKD. Written as DNA, the CDR3 is TGTGCCATCAGTGGCAGGGACAGCGAAAATTCACCCCTCCACTTT. Its translation: CAISGRDSENSPLHF.

This chain connects TRBV19 to TRBJ2-2; 10 positions agree with TRBD1. The CDR3 covers 14 residues. The V and J ends lost 6 bases and 5 bases, in that order; junction bases with no gene match: 3. Per germline, CDR1 LNHDA and CDR2 SQIVND (reference sequence). The CDR3 DNA reads TGTGCCAGTAGGGACAGGGGGGGAACCGGGGAGCTGTTTTTT. It specifies CASRDRGGTGELFF.

The chain links TRBV3-1 (or the pseudogene TRBV3-2) to TRBJ2-1; D might be TRBD1 (5 bases). Per the germline V gene, CDR1 is LGHDT and CDR2 is YNNKEL (reference sequence). The V gene lost 1 base and the J gene lost 8 bases, with 15 bases spanning the gap. The CDR3 length is 15 residues. The CDR3 DNA reads as TGTGCCAGCAGCCAAGGGGTTGGCAGGGCCCATGAGCAGTTCTTC. Amino acids: CASSQGVGRAHEQFF.

The V gene is TRBV10-1, the J gene TRBJ1-6, with 7 bases lining up with TRBD1. Germline V gene sequence: CDR1 WNHNN, CDR2 SYGVQD (reference sequence). The CDR3 length is 15 residues. Trimming took 0 bases from V and 9 from J; bases not matched to a gene: 5. The CDR3 spells CASSESWTGSSPLHF. The CDR3 nucleotides read TGCGCCAGCAGTGAGTCTTGGACAGGATCTTCACCCCTCCACTTT.

The chain couples TRBV18 to TRBJ1-6; TRBD1 agrees at 9 bases. The trim removed 3 bases at V and 0 bases at J, leaving 12 bases unmatched. Germline CDR1 is KGHSH and CDR2 is LQKENI. This CDR3 has 20 residues. The CDR3 loop is CASSPRTRTGEGSYNSPLHF. DNA of the CDR3: TGTGCCAGCTCACCCCGTACCCGGACAGGGGAAGGCTCCTATAATTCACCCCTCCACTTT.

The chain recombines TRBV19 with TRBJ2-5; 8 nucleotides line up with TRBD2. The CDR3 covers 16 residues. V was clipped by 0 bases and J by 5 bases; unmatched bases: 8. In germline, CDR1 is LNHDA, CDR2 SQIVND (reference sequence). In nucleotides, the CDR3 is TGTGCCAGTAGTATAGATCGTCGGGGGGGCGTCGAGACCCAGTACTTC. This translates into CASSIDRRGGVETQYF.

This chain links TRBV5-5 with TRBJ2-5, with D possibly being TRBD1 (6 bases). This CDR3 has 15 residues. Germline CDR1 and CDR2: SGHKS and YYEKEE (reference sequence). Trimming shortened V by 0 bases and J by 2 bases, and 11 bases separated the two germline ends. CDR3 in DNA: TGTGCCAGCAGCTTGGTGGGGACATCACAAGAGACCCAGTACTTC. Translated: CASSLVGTSQETQYF. Looking up the rest from reference TRBV5-5 and TRBJ2-5 gives the full variable domain: DAGVTQSPTHLIKTRGQQVTLRCSPISGHKSVSWYQQVLGQGPQFIFQYYEKEERGRGNFPDRFSARQFPNYSSELNVNALLLGDSALYLCASSLVGTSQETQYFGPGTRLLVL.

The chain couples TRBV28 to TRBJ1-1; no definite D call. V was pared by 6 bases and J by 5 bases, with 10 bases between. Germline loops: CDR1 MDHEN, CDR2 SYDVKM. The CDR3 sequence is 12 residues long. The DNA of the CDR3 is TGTGCCAGCAGGATTGCCGAGACTGAAGCTTTCTTT. It specifies CASRIAETEAFF.

The chain couples TRBV2 to TRBJ1-1; possible D gene TRBD1, 6 bases. V lost 10 bases and J lost 3, with 21 bases in between. Germline V CDR1 and CDR2: SNHLY, FYNNEI. The CDR3 runs 15 residues. CDR3 sequence reads: CATYTVQGRDTEAFF. DNA for the CDR3: TGTGCCACCTACACCGTCCAGGGGCGCGACACTGAAGCTTTCTTT.

The V call is TRBV7-9, the J call TRBJ2-3; 8 nucleotides agree with TRBD2. The germline gives CDR1 SEHNR, CDR2 FQNEAQ (reference sequence). This CDR3 comprises 16 residues. The V gene end was trimmed by 5 bases and the J gene end by 1 base; junction bases not matched to a gene: 8. The DNA of the CDR3 is TGTGCCAGCAGCCCCTACGACGGGGGGGGCACAGATACGCAGTATTTT. It codes for CASSPYDGGGTDTQYF.

The chain carries TRBV5-1 and TRBJ2-5; 7 nucleotides agree with TRBD2. This CDR3 has 14 residues. The germline CDR1 and CDR2 sequences are SGHRS and YFSETQ. V lost 4 bases to trimming and J lost 5 bases; unmatched junction nucleotides: 8. The CDR3 region has the DNA TGCGCCAGCAGCGCTCAGGGAGGGGCGGAGACCCAGTACTTC. Translated, it gives CASSAQGGAETQYF. The full variable domain, rest sourced from reference TRBV5-1 and TRBJ2-5, is KAGVTQTPRYLIKTRGQQVTLSCSPISGHRSVSWYQQTPGQGLQFLFEYFSETQRNKGNFPGRFSGRQFSNSRSEMNVSTLELGDSALYLCASSAQGGAETQYFGPGTRLLVL.

This sequence joins TRBV5-8 and TRBJ2-3; 13 nucleotides agree with TRBD2. Germline V CDR1 and CDR2: SGHTS, YDEGEE. The CDR3 length is 16 residues. The V gene end was trimmed by 4 bases and the J gene end by 8 bases; junction bases not matched to a gene: 10. CDR3: CASSRARLAGGGTQYF. CDR3 bases: TGTGCCAGCAGCCGCGCACGACTAGCGGGGGGCGGTACGCAGTATTTT.

The J gene is TRBJ1-5, the V gene TRBV18; weak D call: TRBD1 (6 bases). The V gene lost 2 bases and the J gene lost 7 bases, with 12 bases spanning the gap. The CDR3 runs to 14 residues. The germline V gene encodes CDR1 KGHSH and CDR2 LQKENI. CDR3: CASSPETGLQPQHF. CDR3 bases: TGTGCCAGCTCACCAGAGACAGGCCTCCAGCCCCAGCATTTT. The full variable domain, with the rest looked up from reference TRBV18 and TRBJ1-5, is NAGVMQNPRHLVRRRGQEARLRCSPMKGHSHVYWYRQLPEEGLKFMVYLQKENIIDESGMPKERFSAEFPKEGPSILRIQQVVRGDSAAYFCASSPETGLQPQHFGDGTRLSIL.

V and J are TRBV12-3 or TRBV12-4 and TRBJ2-5; no firm D call. V lost 5 bases to trimming and J lost 5 bases, with 12 bases between them. The CDR3 spans 13 residues. The CDR3 region is CASSPPVSETQYF. DNA of the CDR3: TGTGCCAGCAGTCCCCCGGTTTCCGAGACCCAGTACTTC.